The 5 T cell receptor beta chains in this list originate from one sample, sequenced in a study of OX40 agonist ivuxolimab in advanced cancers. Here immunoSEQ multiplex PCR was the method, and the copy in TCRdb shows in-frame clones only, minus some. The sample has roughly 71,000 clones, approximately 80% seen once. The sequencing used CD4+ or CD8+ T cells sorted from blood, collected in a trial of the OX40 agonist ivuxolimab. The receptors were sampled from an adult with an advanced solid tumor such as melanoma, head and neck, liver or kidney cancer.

In DNA, the CDR3 is TGTGCCAGCAGCCCCGCGAATCCTAATCAGCCCCAGCATTTT. It is translated as CASSPANPNQPQHF. The chain employs TRBV7-2 and TRBJ1-5; D is uncertain. Germline assignment: CDR1 SGHTA and CDR2 FQGNSA. Between the trimmed V and J ends, which lost 5 bases and 4 bases, there was a span of 12 bases. The CDR3 contains 14 residues.

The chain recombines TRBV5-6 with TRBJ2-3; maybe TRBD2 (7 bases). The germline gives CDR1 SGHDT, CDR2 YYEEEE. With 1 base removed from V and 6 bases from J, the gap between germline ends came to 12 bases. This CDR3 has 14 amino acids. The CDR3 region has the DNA TGTGCCAGCAGCTTGAGCGCGGGGGCGGATACGCAGTATTTT. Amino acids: CASSLSAGADTQYF. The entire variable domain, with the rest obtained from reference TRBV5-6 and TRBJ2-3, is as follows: DAGVTQSPTHLIKTRGQQVTLRCSPKSGHDTVSWYQQALGQGPQFIFQYYEEEERQRGNFPDRFSGHQFPNYSSELNVNALLLGDSALYLCASSLSAGADTQYFGPGTRLTVL.

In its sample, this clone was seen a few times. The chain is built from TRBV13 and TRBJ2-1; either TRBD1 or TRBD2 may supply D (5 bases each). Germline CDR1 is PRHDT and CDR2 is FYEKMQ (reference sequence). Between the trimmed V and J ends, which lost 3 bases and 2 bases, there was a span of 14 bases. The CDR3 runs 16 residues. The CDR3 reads CASSFFSGRPYNEQFF. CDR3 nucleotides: TGTGCCAGCAGCTTCTTCTCGGGACGGCCCTACAATGAGCAGTTCTTC. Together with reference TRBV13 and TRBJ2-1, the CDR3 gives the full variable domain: AAGVIQSPRHLIKEKRETATLKCYPIPRHDTVYWYQQGPGQDPQFLISFYEKMQSDKGSIPDRFSAQQFSDYHSELNMSSLELGDSALYFCASSFFSGRPYNEQFFGPGTRLTVL.

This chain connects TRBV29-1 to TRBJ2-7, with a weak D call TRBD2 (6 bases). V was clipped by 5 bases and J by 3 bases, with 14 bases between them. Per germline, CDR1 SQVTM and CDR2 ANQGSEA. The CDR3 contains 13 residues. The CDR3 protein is CSVPGEKIYEQYF. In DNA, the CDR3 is TGCAGCGTTCCGGGGGAAAAAATCTACGAGCAGTACTTC.

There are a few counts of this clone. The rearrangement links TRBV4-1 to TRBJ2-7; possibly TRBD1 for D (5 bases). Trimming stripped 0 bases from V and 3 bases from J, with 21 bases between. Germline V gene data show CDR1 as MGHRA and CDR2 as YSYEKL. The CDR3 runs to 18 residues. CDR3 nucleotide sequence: TGCGCCAGCAGCCAAGAAGCCTCAGGGCAGCAGGTTTTCTACGAGCAGTACTTC. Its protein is CASSQEASGQQVFYEQYF.